This T cell receptor beta chain derives from a study of beta chain features in type 1 diabetes. Broader study findings: For type 1 diabetes patients, VDJ junctions showed fewer insertions and more deletions. Relative to healthy donors, patients appeared to have naive, central memory and Treg TCRB repertoires that were more similar.

The entirety of the isolated RNA underwent reverse transcription, so expressed TCRB transcripts were sequenced. For naive, central memory and regulatory T cell samples, reads averaged around 3.6 million. Generated by immunoSEQ multiplex PCR, the TCRdb table keeps only in-frame clones and is missing some. The data hold roughly 330,000 clones, with approximately 11% observed a single time. CD4+ cells of the naive, central memory, regulatory and stem cell-like memory types were sorted via CD45RO/CCR7/CD25/CD127/CD95/CD27. Trimming pared 2 bases from V and 3 bases from J, leaving 14 bases between. The CDR3 is 16 amino acids. Per germline, CDR1 MDHEN and CDR2 SYDVKM. This clone was detected only a few times. The target antigen is unknown.

This sequence was found in a woman aged 30 to 39 in good health. The sample consisted of naive CD4+ T cells from blood. The chain combines TRBV28 with TRBJ2-1; D may be TRBD2 (6 bases). Written as DNA, the CDR3 is TGTGCCAGCAGTTTAACTTTCAACGGGGGCTACAATGAGCAGTTCTTC. It yields the protein CASSLTFNGGYNEQFF.